These 9 T cell receptor beta chains were sequenced from one sample in a study of high-grade serous ovarian cancer treatment subgroups. Using immunoSEQ multiplex PCR, the repertoire was profiled, and TCRdb retains in-frame clones only, with some absent. Of 9,600 or so clones listed, 55% to 75% were seen once; the top ten hold 10%. Tumor samples were taken before definitive surgery or chemotherapy. The sample consisted of tumor tissue. These receptors came from a human donor with high-grade serous ovarian cancer.

This clone was observed a handful of times. The chain couples TRBV7-9 to TRBJ2-7; the D gene is possibly TRBD2 (5 bases). CDR1 is SEHNR, CDR2 FQNEAQ, per germline (reference sequence). Trimming took off 3 bases at V and 6 bases at J, with 9 bases between the two ends. The CDR3 covers 12 residues. CDR3 nucleotides: TGTGCCAGCAGCTTGGTACGGGGCGAGCAGTACTTC. Residues: CASSLVRGEQYF.

By share, this clone counts as medium-sized (0.01 to 0.1%). The chain carries TRBV6-6 and TRBJ2-7, with TRBD1 identical over 7 bases. This CDR3 is built from 14 residues. In germline, CDR1 is MNHNY, CDR2 SVGAGI (reference sequence). V lost 4 bases to trimming and J lost 3 bases; unmatched junction nucleotides: 6. CDR3 in amino acids: CASSLGTDLYEQYF. The CDR3 DNA reads TGTGCCAGCAGTTTGGGGACAGACCTCTACGAGCAGTACTTC.

This rearrangement joins TRBV4-1 to TRBJ1-3, with a weak D call TRBD1 (6 bases). Looked up from germline, CDR1 is MGHRA and CDR2 is YSYEKL. CDR3 length equals 21 residues. The V end lost 0 bases, the J end lost 0 bases, and 24 bases lay between the germline ends. CDR3 protein: CASSQESPSPADRRSGNTIYF. The CDR3 region has the DNA TGCGCCAGCAGCCAAGAAAGTCCATCGCCGGCTGACAGGCGCTCTGGAAACACCATATATTTT.

The chain uses TRBV19 and TRBJ2-5; 7 positions match TRBD1. The CDR3 extends over 15 amino acids. Germline trimming cut 5 bases from V and 7 bases from J; bases unmatched to any gene: 13. Per germline, CDR1 LNHDA and CDR2 SQIVND (reference sequence). This CDR3 is CASSVDRVPKRTQYF. CDR3 nucleotides: TGTGCCAGTAGTGTCGACAGGGTACCCAAGAGGACCCAGTACTTC.

The chain combines TRBV7-2 with TRBJ1-6; D is unclear. V gave up 0 bases and J gave up 4 bases, with 10 bases separating them. There are 16 residues in the CDR3. The germline V gene has CDR1 SGHTA and CDR2 FQGNSA. DNA of the CDR3: TGTGCCAGCAGCTTAGCCTCGCAGGCTTATAATTCACCCCTCCACTTT. Its protein product is CASSLASQAYNSPLHF.

The chain links TRBV7-3 to TRBJ2-1; 8 nucleotides line up with TRBD2. Germline-derived CDR1 and CDR2 are SGHTA and FQGTGA. V lost 5 bases and J lost 4; bases outside the gene matches: 7. The CDR3 contains 15 residues. CDR3 protein: CASSPSGRGYNEQFF. The CDR3, as DNA: TGTGCCAGCAGCCCCAGCGGGAGAGGGTACAATGAGCAGTTCTTC.

The chain couples TRBV6-1 to TRBJ2-5, with D perhaps TRBD1 or TRBD2 (5 bases each). The J call may be incorrect, as the DNA end agrees better with TRBJ2-7. The CDR3 totals 14 residues. Germline V gene data show CDR1 as MNHNS and CDR2 as SASEGT. CDR3: CASRSGQINYEQYF. The CDR3 DNA reads TGTGCCAGCAGGTCGGGGCAGATCAACTACGAGCAGTACTTC.

The rearrangement joins TRBV7-2 to TRBJ1-2; a weak D match, TRBD1 (5 bases). The CDR3 is made up of 17 amino acids. Per germline, CDR1 SGHTA and CDR2 FQGNSA. Trimming left V 3 bases short and J 0 bases short, with 17 bases between. Written as DNA, the CDR3 is TGTGCCAGCAGCTTGGAGCCAGGGAGTACCCCTAACTATGGCTACACCTTC. It encodes CASSLEPGSTPNYGYTF.

The chain has TRBV29-1 and TRBJ2-1; 14 nucleotides line up with TRBD2. V lost 0 bases, J lost 0 bases, and 7 bases stayed unmatched. The CDR3 totals 19 residues. The germline gives CDR1 SQVTM, CDR2 ANQGSEA. CDR3 residues: CSVEEGLAGAGSSYNEQFF. DNA of the CDR3: TGCAGCGTTGAAGAGGGACTAGCGGGAGCGGGGAGCTCCTACAATGAGCAGTTCTTC.